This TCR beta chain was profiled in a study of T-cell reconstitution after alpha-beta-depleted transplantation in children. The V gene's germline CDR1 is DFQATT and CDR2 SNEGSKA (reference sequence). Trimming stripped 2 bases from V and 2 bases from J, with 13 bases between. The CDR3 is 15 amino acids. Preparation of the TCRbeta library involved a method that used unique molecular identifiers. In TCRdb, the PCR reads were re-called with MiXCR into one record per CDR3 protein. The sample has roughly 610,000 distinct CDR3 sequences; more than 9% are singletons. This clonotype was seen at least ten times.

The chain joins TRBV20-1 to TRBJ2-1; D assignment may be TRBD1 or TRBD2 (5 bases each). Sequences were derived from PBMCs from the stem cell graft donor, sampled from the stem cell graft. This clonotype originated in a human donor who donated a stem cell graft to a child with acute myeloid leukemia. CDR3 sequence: CSARNLQGAYNEQFF. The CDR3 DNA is TGCAGTGCTAGAAATCTGCAGGGAGCCTACAATGAGCAGTTCTTC.